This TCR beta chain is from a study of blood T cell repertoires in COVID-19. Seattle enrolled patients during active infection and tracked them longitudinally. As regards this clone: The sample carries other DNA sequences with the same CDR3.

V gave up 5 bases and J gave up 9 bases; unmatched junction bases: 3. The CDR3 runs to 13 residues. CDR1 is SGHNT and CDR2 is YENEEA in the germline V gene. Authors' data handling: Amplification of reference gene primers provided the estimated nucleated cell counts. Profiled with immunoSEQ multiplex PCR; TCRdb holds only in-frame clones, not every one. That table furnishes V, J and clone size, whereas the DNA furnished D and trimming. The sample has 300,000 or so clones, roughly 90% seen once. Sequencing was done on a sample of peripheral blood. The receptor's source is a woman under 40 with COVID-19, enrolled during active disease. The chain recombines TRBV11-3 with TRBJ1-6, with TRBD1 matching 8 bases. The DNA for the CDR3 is TGTGCCAGCAGCCTTGACAGGGGTTCACCCCTCCACTTT. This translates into CASSLDRGSPLHF.